This entry lists 5 T cell receptor beta chains sequenced from one sample in a study of beta chain features in type 1 diabetes. Study-level findings and limits: Moderate but significant shortening of TCRB CDR3s was recorded in all four CD4+ subsets from Type 1 diabetes patients.

Sequenced material consisted of expressed TCRB transcripts (all of the isolated RNA was reverse transcribed). Only in-frame clones appear in the TCRdb table, and some are missing; sequencing was by immunoSEQ multiplex PCR. The table lists roughly 150,000 clones, 9% to 12% of them singletons. These receptors lack a known antigen. Material for sequencing was central memory CD4+ T cells from blood. These receptors all come from a man younger than 40 with type 1 diabetes.

The V call is TRBV5-1, the J call TRBJ1-2; D ambiguous. Germline values: CDR1 SGHRS, CDR2 YFSETQ. The CDR3 has 13 amino acids. V gave up 1 base and J gave up 3 bases, with 7 bases separating them. CDR3 coding DNA: TGCGCCAGCAGCTTGATGTCAGACTATGGCTACACCTTC. It specifies CASSLMSDYGYTF.

The rearrangement links TRBV28 to TRBJ2-4; D is possibly TRBD1 (6 bases). CDR1 is MDHEN and CDR2 is SYDVKM in the germline V gene. The CDR3 spans 12 residues. V lost 2 bases to trimming and J lost 12 bases, with 11 bases between them. CDR3 nucleotide sequence: TGTGCCAGCAGTTTACCCGGACAGACTCAGTACTTC. This gives the protein CASSLPGQTQYF.

The chain has TRBV11-2 and TRBJ1-2, with unresolved D. This CDR3 region has 14 residues. V shed 3 bases and J shed 3 bases, with 11 bases lying between them. Germline CDR1 is SGHAT and CDR2 is FQNNGV. CDR3 nucleotide sequence: TGTGCCAGCAGCTTGTCCGTCAGCGACTATGGCTACACCTTC. This sequence encodes CASSLSVSDYGYTF.

The rearrangement uses TRBV28 and TRBJ2-7; D possibly corresponds to TRBD2 (7 bases). The CDR3 consists of 16 residues. Between the trimmed V and J ends, which lost 3 bases and 3 bases, there was a span of 18 bases. Germline CDR1 reads MDHEN; CDR2 reads SYDVKM. In DNA, the CDR3 is TGTGCCAGCAGTTTTGATGAAGGGAGGGGGAGCTACGAGCAGTACTTC. This sequence encodes CASSFDEGRGSYEQYF. The full variable domain, rest sourced from reference TRBV28 and TRBJ2-7, is DVKVTQSSRYLVKRTGEKVFLECVQDMDHENMFWYRQDPGLGLRLIYFSYDVKMKEKGDIPEGYSVSREKKERFSLILESASTNQTSMYLCASSFDEGRGSYEQYFGPGTRLTVT.

The chain joins TRBV15 to TRBJ2-3, with a possible D match to TRBD2 (5 bases). This CDR3 spans 15 amino acids. V was cut by 0 bases and J by 1 base, with 8 bases left in between. The V gene's germline CDR1 is LNHNV and CDR2 YYDKDF (reference sequence). CDR3 nucleotides: TGTGCCACCAGCAGAGACTGGGGAGGCACAGATACGCAGTATTTT. This codes for CATSRDWGGTDTQYF. Looking up the rest from reference TRBV15 and TRBJ2-3 gives the full variable domain: DAMVIQNPRYQVTQFGKPVTLSCSQTLNHNVMYWYQQKSSQAPKLLFHYYDKDFNNEADTPDNFQSRRPNTSFCFLDIRSPGLGDTAMYLCATSRDWGGTDTQYFGPGTRLTVL.